This T cell receptor beta chain appears in the sequencing data of a study of tumor-infiltrating lymphocytes in primary liver carcinoma. Notes on the study in general: Tumor samples exhibited a significantly greater top-250-clone fraction than blood samples (p = 0.039). Only about 8-24% of top clones showed up in all five tumor regions.

Starting material of around 490 ng total RNA yielded TCR beta cDNA via a constant-region primer. A slightly modified ARM-PCR protocol with three nested multiplex PCR rounds produced these TCR beta libraries. Rounds one and two of PCR, each of around 11 cycles, were primed with TRBV1-TRBV30 forward primers and a C-beta reverse primer. In TCRdb, the multiplex PCR reads were re-called with MiXCR into one record per CDR3 protein. The sample has under 110,000 distinct CDR3 sequences, approximately 70% seen once. Starting material for RNA and DNA co-extraction consisted of 20-30 mg of unsorted bulk tissue. Primary liver carcinomas in the patients were surgically resected. In every tumor sample, viable tumor cells made up over 90%. Germline V gene lookup returns CDR1 SGHNT and CDR2 YENEEA. V lost 1 base and J 1 base, leaving 14 bases between the germline ends. The CDR3 totals 17 residues. To note about this clonotype: Its antigen remains unknown.

The chain recombines TRBV11-3 with TRBJ2-1; a possible D gene is TRBD2 (6 bases). The origin of this receptor is a woman in her sixties with primary liver carcinoma and hepatitis B virus infection. Sequences were obtained from liver tumor tissue from sampling region 2. As to subset: tumor region T2, inferior pole. Here the CDR3 DNA reads TGTGCCAGCAGCTTAGGTTCCAGCGGGCTTTCCTACAATGAGCAGTTCTTC. Its protein is CASSLGSSGLSYNEQFF. The full variable domain, its missing parts supplied by reference TRBV11-3 and TRBJ2-1, is EAGVVQSPRYKIIEKKQPVAFWCNPISGHNTLYWYLQNLGQGPELLIRYENEEAVDDSQLPKDRFSAERLKGVDSTLKIQPAELGDSAVYLCASSLGSSGLSYNEQFFGPGTRLTVL.